The T cell receptor beta chain described here comes from a study of cytomegalovirus exposure and HLA in healthy donors. Overall study results and limits: It was shown in a later analysis that HLA-associated TCR beta chains were more clonally expanded than other, equally common chains.

Whereas donors were nominally healthy upon sampling, unrecorded immune exposures were probable. In the case of this clone: Its matching antigen is unknown.

There are 15 residues in the CDR3. CDR1 is SEHNR, CDR2 FQNEAQ, per germline (reference sequence). The J segment lost 3 bases and the V segment lost 5 bases, leaving 6 bases of the junction unmatched. The PCR contained 60 Vbeta and 13 Jbeta primers. Authors' analysis steps: There were around 80 million unique TCR beta chains by a later count, and some 12 million of them were shared. Some clones are missing from TCRdb's copy, which holds only in-frame ones; the method was immunoSEQ multiplex PCR. That table furnishes V, J and clone size, whereas the DNA furnished D and trimming. The repertoire consists of 110,000 to 150,000 clones, with about 80% occurring once and the leading ten covering roughly 1.2%.

This clonotype was obtained from a male donor in good health and CMV-seropositive. V and J are TRBV7-9 and TRBJ2-7; 11 positions match TRBD2. The sequenced material came from PBMCs. The CDR3 spells CASSPGLAGFYEQYF. In DNA form, the CDR3 reads TGTGCCAGCAGCCCCGGACTAGCGGGTTTCTACGAGCAGTACTTC.